A single sample is the source of the 11 T cell receptor beta chains below, sequenced in a study of T-cell memory formation after mild COVID-19. TCRdb analysed the 5' RACE reads with MiXCR anew, one entry per CDR3 protein. Here the sample spans just over 60,000 distinct CDR3 sequences, 9.3% being singletons. The sequenced sample was PBMCs or a T cell subset sorted from them (not recorded which). The receptors derive from a man between 18 and 35 years old who had mild COVID-19 (a few samples of this study predate the infection). Cell type and time point are not known.

The V gene is TRBV14, the J gene TRBJ2-3, with D possibly matching TRBD2 (6 bases). The germline V and J ends were trimmed by 3 bases and 2 bases, with 15 bases remaining between them. CDR1 SGHDN and CDR2 FVKESK come from the germline V gene. The CDR3 is 16 amino acids. The CDR3 DNA follows: TGTGCCAGCAGCCAGTTGGGTCAGGGACTCACAGATACGCAGTATTTT. Its protein is CASSQLGQGLTDTQYF.

This clonotype was recorded a few times. This chain uses TRBV20-1 with TRBJ2-1; 7 bases match TRBD1. Unmatched junction bases numbered 1, after V lost 3 bases and J lost 5 bases. This CDR3 is 12 amino acids long. The germline gives CDR1 DFQATT, CDR2 SNEGSKA (reference sequence). CDR3 residues: CSASQGDNEQFF. For the CDR3, the DNA is TGCAGTGCTAGCCAGGGGGACAATGAGCAGTTCTTC.

At least ten counts were recorded for this clonotype. This sequence joins TRBV6-5 and TRBJ2-4; D is undetermined. Germline loops: CDR1 MNHEY, CDR2 SVGAGI. The V and J ends lost 0 bases and 3 bases respectively, with 9 bases between them. The CDR3 has 15 amino acids. The CDR3, as DNA: TGTGCCAGCAGTTACTCGACGATGGGCAAAAACATTCAGTACTTC. Residues: CASSYSTMGKNIQYF.

The chain uses TRBV30 and TRBJ1-2; D remains ambiguous. Germline-derived CDR1 and CDR2 are GTSNPN and SVGIG (reference sequence). The CDR3 covers 14 residues. With 0 bases removed from V and 2 bases from J, the gap between germline ends came to 10 bases. CDR3 in DNA: TGTGCCTGGAGTGTTAAGGGTGCGAACTATGGCTACACCTTC. Translating it yields CAWSVKGANYGYTF.

This sequence joins TRBV5-1 and TRBJ1-3; D uncertain. From germline, CDR1 is SGHRS and CDR2 YFSETQ. The CDR3 consists of 14 residues. V was pared by 0 bases and J by 8 bases, with 12 bases between. For the CDR3, the DNA is TGCGCCAGCAGCTTGGTGGGCAGTCGCGACACCATATATTTT. It translates to CASSLVGSRDTIYF.

In its sample, this clonotype was seen a few times. The V and J genes are TRBV27 and TRBJ2-7; 7 bases align to TRBD1. Germline assignment: CDR1 MNHEY and CDR2 SMNVEV (reference sequence). This CDR3 spans 14 amino acids. The junction had 12 bases not matched to a gene; V was cut back by 11 bases and J by 2 bases. The CDR3 DNA reads TGTGCCCGGCAAGGGGGCGAAGTTACCTACGAGCAGTACTTC. Protein sequence: CARQGGEVTYEQYF.

The rearrangement joins TRBV25-1 to TRBJ2-1, with D possibly being TRBD1 (5 bases). Trimming took 0 bases from V and 1 from J, leaving 28 bases between them. There are 22 residues in the CDR3. Germline V gene data show CDR1 as MGHDK and CDR2 as SYGVNS. CDR3 nucleotide sequence: TGTGCCAGCAGTGAATATTTACGTGTGGGGCTAGGCCCTCGAGGTTCCTACAATGAGCAGTTCTTC. Its protein product is CASSEYLRVGLGPRGSYNEQFF.

This clonotype was seen a handful of times. The chain recombines TRBV20-1 with TRBJ1-3, with D possibly TRBD1 on 5 matching bases. The germline gives CDR1 DFQATT, CDR2 SNEGSKA (reference sequence). CDR3 size: 14 residues. With 4 bases removed from V and 6 bases from J, the gap between germline ends came to 16 bases. For the CDR3, the DNA is TGCAGTGCTACACAACCCCAGGGCGCAAACACCATATATTTT. Protein: CSATQPQGANTIYF.

In its sample, this clonotype is medium-sized. The chain combines TRBV5-1 with TRBJ2-7; 7 bases are shared with TRBD2. With V trimmed by 3 bases and J by 2 bases, 8 bases remained unmatched. In germline, CDR1 is SGHRS, CDR2 YFSETQ. CDR3 length: 15 residues. CDR3 sequence: CASSSTGGNTYEQYF. Written as DNA, the CDR3 is TGCGCCAGCAGCTCCACGGGGGGTAATACCTACGAGCAGTACTTC.

This sequence joins TRBV9 and TRBJ2-3, with unresolved D. The CDR3 sequence is 14 residues long. V was trimmed by 2 bases and J by 5 bases, leaving 12 bases between them. Germline-derived CDR1 and CDR2 are SGDLS and YYNGEE. CDR3 DNA: TGTGCCAGCAGCGTTGCCCACAGTCAAGATACGCAGTATTTT. Residues: CASSVAHSQDTQYF.

This clonotype was observed a few times. CDR3 region: CSARRDINNEQFF. The CDR3 nucleotides read TGCAGTGCTAGAAGGGACATCAACAATGAGCAGTTCTTC. The chain uses TRBV20-1 and TRBJ2-1; D might be TRBD1 (6 bases). Trimming shortened V by 2 bases and J by 5 bases, and 10 bases separated the two germline ends. The CDR3 runs 13 residues. Germline V lookup: CDR1 DFQATT, CDR2 SNEGSKA (reference sequence).